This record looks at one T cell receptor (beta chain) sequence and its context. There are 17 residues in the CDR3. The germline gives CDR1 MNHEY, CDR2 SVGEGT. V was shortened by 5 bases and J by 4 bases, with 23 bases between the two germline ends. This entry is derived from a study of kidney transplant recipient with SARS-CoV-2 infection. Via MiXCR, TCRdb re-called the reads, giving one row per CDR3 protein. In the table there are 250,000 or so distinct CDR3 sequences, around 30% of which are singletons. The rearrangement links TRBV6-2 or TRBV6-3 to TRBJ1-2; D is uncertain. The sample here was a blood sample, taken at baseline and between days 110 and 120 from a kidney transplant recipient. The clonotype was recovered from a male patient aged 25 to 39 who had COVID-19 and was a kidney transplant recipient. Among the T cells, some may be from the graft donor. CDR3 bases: TGTGCCAGCAGTGGACGCGACTGCATCGGAAAGACCTATGGCTACACCTTC. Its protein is CASSGRDCIGKTYGYTF.